This T cell receptor beta chain was captured by sequencing in a study of human T cells and chemical hapten exposure. Time point given: patch test 1, 2 weeks after DPC sensitization. Treatment described: therapeutic diphenylcyclopropenone sensitization with weekly scalp DPC. Each CDR3 protein is one row after TCRdb ran MiXCR on the RACE reads. The sample holds roughly 120,000 distinct CDR3 sequences, 12% seen once. The receptor was isolated from a woman aged 45-65 years with alopecia areata. Some clones in this sample may be carry-over from other donors' samples. Sequencing used whole blood, obtained in connection with sensitization to the hapten diphenylcyclopropenone (DPC).

The CDR3 sequence: CASSLGQGTTGGNTIYF. The CDR3 DNA sequence: TGTGCCAGCAGCTTAGGACAGGGAACAACGGGAGGAAACACCATATATTTT. V usage is TRBV11-2 and J usage is TRBJ1-3; 7 bases line up with TRBD1. This CDR3 contains 17 residues. With 1 base clipped from V and 4 bases from J, the junction kept 10 bases outside the gene matches. Germline V lookup: CDR1 SGHAT, CDR2 FQNNGV.